Each of the 13 T cell receptor beta chains below was sequenced from the same sample in a study of cytomegalovirus exposure and HLA in healthy donors. In the PCR, 60 Vbeta and 13 Jbeta primers were used. Profiling relied on immunoSEQ multiplex PCR, and the TCRdb table lists in-frame clones only, not all of them. The repertoire has about 180,000 clones, 77% of them found once; the top ten carry roughly 1.4%. The sample consisted of PBMCs. Receptors originate from a man younger than 35 in good health and CMV-seronegative.

This rearrangement joins TRBV18 to TRBJ2-7, with 7 bases lining up with TRBD1. Germline loops: CDR1 KGHSH, CDR2 LQKENI. The CDR3 is made up of 15 amino acids. With 0 bases clipped from V and 6 bases from J, the junction kept 8 bases outside the gene matches. The CDR3 sequence: CASSPPSEGAAEQYF. As DNA, the CDR3 is TGTGCCAGCTCACCACCGTCTGAGGGGGCAGCCGAGCAGTACTTC. Full variable domain (rest looked up from reference TRBV18 and TRBJ2-7): NAGVMQNPRHLVRRRGQEARLRCSPMKGHSHVYWYRQLPEEGLKFMVYLQKENIIDESGMPKERFSAEFPKEGPSILRIQQVVRGDSAAYFCASSPPSEGAAEQYFGPGTRLTVT.

V and J are TRBV7-2 and TRBJ1-6; 7 nucleotides match TRBD1. This CDR3 has 16 amino acids. V shed 1 base, J shed 10 bases, and the junction held 10 bases outside the gene matches. Germline V gene lookup returns CDR1 SGHTA and CDR2 FQGNSA. The DNA for the CDR3 is TGTGCCAGCAGCTTAGGGACAGGAATATTTCAATCACCCCTCCACTTT. Amino acids: CASSLGTGIFQSPLHF.

The chain employs TRBV12-2 and TRBJ1-5; the table gives TRBD1 as D, unverified against the DNA. TRBV12-2 is tagged as a pseudogene. The CDR3 runs 17 residues. In DNA form, the CDR3 reads TGTGCAAGTCGCTTAGCTCTAGGGACAGTGGAGAATCAGCCCCAGCATTTT. Protein: CASRLALGTVENQPQHF.

The rearrangement uses TRBV29-1 and TRBJ1-3; possible D gene TRBD1, 5 bases. The CDR3 covers 17 residues. Trimming pared 0 bases from V and 0 bases from J, leaving 15 bases between. Germline V lookup: CDR1 SQVTM, CDR2 ANQGSEA. The CDR3 nucleotides are TGCAGCGTTGAAGACCCGCTTGGCGGGGGCTCTGGAAACACCATATATTTT. Translation gives CSVEDPLGGGSGNTIYF.

The chain recombines TRBV4-3 with TRBJ1-2; TRBD1 agrees at 10 bases. J was trimmed by 8 bases and V by 3 bases; bases with no gene match: 6. This CDR3 comprises 14 residues. CDR1 LGHNA and CDR2 YSLEER come from the germline V gene. CDR3 bases: TGCGCCAGCAGCCATGGTGACAGGGGGCAGGGCTACACCTTC. It codes for CASSHGDRGQGYTF.

V and J are TRBV7-9 and TRBJ1-4, with TRBD1 identical over 9 bases. This CDR3 is 14 amino acids long. CDR1 and CDR2 from the germline V gene are SEHNR and FQNEAQ (reference sequence). The J segment lost 7 bases and the V segment lost 5 bases, leaving 5 bases of the junction unmatched. The CDR3 bases are TGTGCCAGCAGCCCGGGACAGGGTAGTGAAAAACTGTTTTTT. Protein: CASSPGQGSEKLFF.

This clone was seen a few times. The chain uses TRBV21-1 and TRBJ2-2; TRBD2 was called by the table and not checked on the DNA. TRBV21-1 is recorded as a pseudogene. This CDR3 region has 17 residues. The CDR3 DNA is TGTGCCAGCAGCAAAGTGCCGGGAGGGCCAGTAACCGGGGAGCTGTTTTTT. It codes for CASSKVPGGPVTGELFF.

The CDR3 region has the DNA TGTGCCAGCAGCGGACTAGCGGGAGGTGCTGAGCAGTTCTTC. Translation: CASSGLAGGAEQFF. This rearrangement joins TRBV11-3 to TRBJ2-1; 14 bases are a match to TRBD2. Trimming at V came to 5 bases and at J to 9 bases, leaving 3 bases not matched to a gene. Germline CDR1 is SGHNT and CDR2 is YENEEA. This CDR3 has 14 amino acids. Complete variable domain (other parts from reference TRBV11-3 and TRBJ2-1): EAGVVQSPRYKIIEKKQPVAFWCNPISGHNTLYWYLQNLGQGPELLIRYENEEAVDDSQLPKDRFSAERLKGVDSTLKIQPAELGDSAVYLCASSGLAGGAEQFFGPGTRLTVL.

The V call is TRBV7-3, the J call TRBJ2-1, with TRBD2 matching 10 bases. V lost 3 bases, J lost 5 bases, and 4 bases stayed unmatched. CDR1 SGHTA and CDR2 FQGTGA come from the germline V gene. This CDR3 comprises 15 residues. The CDR3 sequence: CASSFLAGENNEQFF. The CDR3 region has the DNA TGTGCCAGCAGCTTCCTAGCGGGGGAGAACAATGAGCAGTTCTTC.

The chain is built from TRBV6-4 and TRBJ2-1; 8 bases align to TRBD1. This CDR3 has 16 amino acids. V trimming: 4 bases; J trimming: 6 bases; junction bases outside the gene matches: 11. Germline V gene lookup returns CDR1 MRHNA and CDR2 SNTAGT. CDR3 residues: CASSASSATGGNEQFF. For the CDR3, the DNA is TGTGCCAGCAGTGCCTCATCGGCAACAGGGGGCAATGAGCAGTTCTTC.

The V gene is TRBV30, the J gene TRBJ1-2, with TRBD1 as a possible D gene (5 bases). V dropped 3 bases and J dropped 10 bases, with 27 bases sitting between them. This CDR3 has 16 residues. Germline CDR1 reads GTSNPN; CDR2 reads SVGIG (reference sequence). CDR3 protein: CAWREIFSGFPSVYTF. As DNA, the CDR3 is TGTGCCTGGAGAGAAATATTTTCAGGGTTCCCCAGTGTCTACACCTTC.

The chain combines TRBV9 with TRBJ2-5; 8 positions match TRBD2. V was clipped by 10 bases and J by 2 bases; unmatched bases: 7. Germline V lookup: CDR1 SGDLS, CDR2 YYNGEE. CDR3 length equals 13 residues. The CDR3 nucleotides are TGTGCCGGCCTCGGGGGGGGACAAGAGACCCAGTACTTC. Translation: CAGLGGGQETQYF.

CDR3 residues: CAWSAGQGPVRYQETQYF. The CDR3 DNA is TGTGCCTGGAGTGCGGGACAGGGCCCCGTCCGGTACCAAGAGACCCAGTACTTC. This chain joins TRBV30 and TRBJ2-5, with 9 bases matching TRBD1. This CDR3 spans 18 amino acids. V shed 1 base and J 0 bases; nucleotides not matched to a gene: 12. Looked up from germline, CDR1 is GTSNPN and CDR2 is SVGIG (reference sequence).